Presented here are 25 T cell receptor beta chains from one specimen sequenced in a study of T cell repertoires in cytomegalovirus infection. TCRdb reprocessed the reads via MiXCR and lists one record per CDR3 protein. Of fewer than 350,000 distinct CDR3 sequences in the sample, around a tenth were seen once. Sample: PBMCs. The receptors here all came from a human donor in good health (CMV status not recorded). Some clones in this sample may be carry-over from other donors' samples.

This clonotype was found many times. V is TRBV6-2 or TRBV6-3 and J is TRBJ2-2, with 7 bases that match TRBD2. This CDR3 contains 15 residues. Trimming took 0 bases from V and 4 from J; bases not matched to a gene: 2. CDR1 MNHEY and CDR2 SVGEGT come from the germline V gene. Here the CDR3 reads CASSYSAGVTGELFF. The CDR3 DNA follows: TGTGCCAGCAGTTACTCTGCGGGAGTCACCGGGGAGCTGTTTTTT.

This clonotype has ten or more counts. This chain's CDR3 is CASSLMHTGFSYNEQFF. CDR3 sequence (DNA): TGTGCCAGCAGTTTAATGCATACAGGGTTCTCCTACAATGAGCAGTTCTTC. The gene calls are TRBV27 and TRBJ2-1; TRBD1 might be the D (6 bases). Germline CDR1 is MNHEY and CDR2 is SMNVEV (reference sequence). The CDR3 runs 17 residues. V dropped 2 bases and J dropped 0 bases, with 14 bases sitting between them.

This clonotype was seen only a few times. This chain joins TRBV7-9 and TRBJ1-5, with TRBD1 as a possible D gene (6 bases). This CDR3 has 15 residues. Germline V lookup: CDR1 SEHNR, CDR2 FQNEAQ (reference sequence). V was pared by 5 bases and J by 4 bases, with 15 bases between. CDR3 region: CASSPVGGLNQPQHF. For the CDR3, the DNA is TGTGCCAGCAGCCCGGTCGGGGGGCTGAATCAGCCCCAGCATTTT. The variable domain in full, completed from reference TRBV7-9 and TRBJ1-5, reads DTGVSQNPRHKITKRGQNVTFRCDPISEHNRLYWYRQTLGQGPEFLTYFQNEAQLEKSRLLSDRFSAERPKGSFSTLEIQRTEQGDSAMYLCASSPVGGLNQPQHFGDGTRLSIL.

The table lists this clonotype with many counts. The V gene is TRBV7-2, the J gene TRBJ1-2, with 8 bases fitting TRBD1. Germline loops: CDR1 SGHTA, CDR2 FQGNSA. This CDR3 spans 15 amino acids. V trimming: 4 bases; J trimming: 7 bases; junction bases outside the gene matches: 11. The CDR3 here is CASSSPSGQGTGYTF. CDR3 coding DNA: TGTGCCAGCAGCTCCCCCTCAGGACAGGGAACTGGCTACACCTTC.

There are many counts of this clonotype. This sequence joins TRBV5-6 and TRBJ2-5; D is uncertain. Germline CDR1 and CDR2: SGHDT and YYEEEE. Trimming shortened V by 4 bases and J by 2 bases, and 12 bases separated the two germline ends. The CDR3 has 14 residues. CDR3 bases: TGTGCCAGCAGCCCCCGACCCATGCAAGAGACCCAGTACTTC. It specifies CASSPRPMQETQYF.

This clonotype was seen many times. The CDR3 region has the DNA TGCGCCAGCAGCTTGCGCTCAGGGGACTCTGGGGCCAACGTCCTGACTTTC. Protein product: CASSLRSGDSGANVLTF. This sequence joins TRBV5-1 and TRBJ2-6; TRBD1 might be the D (6 bases). The V and J ends lost 1 base and 0 bases respectively, with 11 bases between them. Germline CDR1 and CDR2: SGHRS and YFSETQ. This CDR3 has 17 residues.

This clonotype was counted between two and nine times. This CDR3 is CASRQGGMNTEAFF. The CDR3 nucleotides read TGTGCCAGCAGACAGGGGGGGATGAACACTGAAGCTTTCTTT. J is TRBJ1-1 and V is TRBV28, with 8 bases fitting TRBD1. CDR1 is MDHEN, CDR2 SYDVKM, per germline. This CDR3 has 14 amino acids. After removal of 6 bases from V and 0 bases from J, the junction contained 3 bases not matched to a gene.

This clonotype appeared a few times. The rearrangement uses TRBV6-5 and TRBJ1-2; TRBD1 matches at 10 bases. The CDR3 loop spans 20 amino acids. J was trimmed by 0 bases and V by 0 bases; bases with no gene match: 13. Germline CDR1 is MNHEY and CDR2 is SVGAGI. The CDR3 coding sequence is TGTGCCAGCAGTTACTCGAGATTGGAGGGACAGGGGTCTGCTAACTATGGCTACACCTTC. Translated: CASSYSRLEGQGSANYGYTF.

The chain carries TRBV7-2 and TRBJ2-3; 8 nucleotides agree with TRBD2. The J segment lost 1 base and the V segment lost 2 bases, leaving 17 bases of the junction unmatched. The CDR3 sequence is 20 residues long. Germline V gene data show CDR1 as SGHTA and CDR2 as FQGNSA. CDR3 in amino acids: CASSLRHSTSERGRTDTQYF. CDR3 in DNA: TGTGCCAGCAGCTTACGTCACTCGACTAGCGAGCGGGGGCGCACAGATACGCAGTATTTT.

The sample holds many counts of this clonotype. The rearrangement joins TRBV7-2 to TRBJ2-5, with D possibly being TRBD2 (6 bases). V dropped 5 bases and J dropped 4 bases, with 14 bases sitting between them. Germline V lookup: CDR1 SGHTA, CDR2 FQGNSA. This CDR3 has 14 amino acids. For the CDR3, the DNA is TGTGCCAGCAGCCGGGAGTCGGGGCTAGAGACCCAGTACTTC. Translated: CASSRESGLETQYF.

The chain is built from TRBV7-3 and TRBJ2-1, with D unresolved. V lost 4 bases and J 2 bases, leaving 6 bases between the germline ends. CDR3 length: 13 residues. CDR1 and CDR2 (germline): SGHTA, FQGTGA. The CDR3 protein is CASSSRTYNEQFF. Written as DNA, the CDR3 is TGTGCCAGCAGCTCAAGAACCTACAATGAGCAGTTCTTC.

In its sample, this clonotype was seen many times. The V and J genes are TRBV7-2 and TRBJ2-7; no reliable D call. CDR3 size: 12 residues. V lost 1 base and J 5 bases, leaving 6 bases between the germline ends. Germline CDR1 SGHTA, CDR2 FQGNSA. The CDR3 loop is CASSLVRNEQYF. The CDR3 DNA follows: TGTGCCAGCAGCTTAGTGCGAAACGAGCAGTACTTC. Using reference TRBV7-2 and TRBJ2-7 for the parts outside the CDR3, the full variable domain is GAGVSQSPSNKVTEKGKDVELRCDPISGHTALYWYRQSLGQGLEFLIYFQGNSAPDKSGLPSDRFSAERTGGSVSTLTIQRTQQEDSAVYLCASSLVRNEQYFGPGTRLTVT.

The CDR3 loop is CASSLSTGVGEQYF. The CDR3 region has the DNA TGTGCCAGCAGCTTATCGACAGGGGTTGGAGAGCAGTACTTC. The gene calls are TRBV7-2 and TRBJ2-7; TRBD1 matches at 8 bases. V lost 2 bases and J lost 7; bases outside the gene matches: 7. The germline V gene has CDR1 SGHTA and CDR2 FQGNSA. The CDR3 length is 14 residues.

Concerning this clonotype itself: A much larger clone sits a single nucleotide away, making a read error possible. This is likely a read error, given that the CDR3 carries no conserved phenylalanine or tryptophan at its end. V usage is TRBV7-2 and J usage is TRBJ1-6; tentatively, D is TRBD1 (6 bases). The CDR3 is made up of 16 amino acids. Deletions cut 1 base from V and 9 bases from J, with 16 bases between. Germline-derived CDR1 and CDR2 are SGHTA and FQGNSA. CDR3 sequence: CASSLDARGRGSPLHY. DNA of the CDR3: TGTGCCAGCAGCTTAGATGCCAGGGGAAGGGGTTCACCCCTCCACTAT.

The J gene is TRBJ1-1, the V gene TRBV20-1; 7 bases agree with TRBD1. This CDR3 has 14 residues. In germline, CDR1 is DFQATT, CDR2 SNEGSKA (reference sequence). V lost 0 bases and J lost 1; bases outside the gene matches: 2. For the CDR3, the DNA is TGCAGTGCTAGAGAGGCAGGGGGGAACACTGAAGCTTTCTTT. Translation: CSAREAGGNTEAFF.

This chain links TRBV19 with TRBJ2-7, with TRBD1 matching 8 bases. Germline values: CDR1 LNHDA, CDR2 SQIVND (reference sequence). Trimming removed 7 bases from V and 3 bases from J; junction bases left unmatched: 8. The CDR3 contains 14 residues. The CDR3: CASNPDRDYYEQYF. CDR3 DNA: TGTGCCAGTAACCCGGACAGGGATTACTACGAGCAGTACTTC.

This clonotype was picked up many times. The chain combines TRBV7-6 with TRBJ1-6; D possibly corresponds to TRBD1 (6 bases). The V and J ends lost 4 bases and 6 bases respectively, with 13 bases between them. The CDR3 loop spans 15 amino acids. CDR1 and CDR2 (germline): SGHVS, FNYEAQ. The CDR3 here is CASSSSTGSNSPLHF. In DNA, the CDR3 is TGTGCCAGCAGCTCGTCAACAGGGAGTAATTCACCCCTCCACTTT.

The genes are TRBV28 and TRBJ1-2; no clear D. Trimming took off 5 bases at V and 6 bases at J, with 4 bases between the two ends. CDR3 length equals 10 residues. CDR1 is MDHEN, CDR2 SYDVKM, per germline. The CDR3 is CASSENGYTF. The DNA for the CDR3 is TGTGCCAGCAGTGAGAATGGCTACACCTTC.

Of note for this clonotype: One base away lies a much larger clone, so this may be a sequencing read error. The CDR3, as DNA: TGTGCCGGCAGCTTTGGGACGGAGAACTATGGCTACACCTTC. Translated: CAGSFGTENYGYTF. The J gene is TRBJ1-2, the V gene TRBV7-2; tentative D call: TRBD1 (5 bases). In germline, CDR1 is SGHTA, CDR2 FQGNSA. The CDR3 runs 14 residues.

This clonotype was picked up many times. The rearrangement joins TRBV7-8 to TRBJ2-1, with 7 bases that match TRBD1. Germline CDR1 reads SGHVS; CDR2 reads FQNEAQ. The CDR3 totals 16 residues. V lost 5 bases and J lost 2; bases outside the gene matches: 9. CDR3 bases: TGTGCCAGCAGCCCGAGACCGGGACAGACCTACAATGAGCAGTTCTTC. Protein product: CASSPRPGQTYNEQFF.

In this sample, this clonotype turned up many times. This chain uses TRBV7-2 with TRBJ1-3; D perhaps matches TRBD1 (5 bases). CDR1 is SGHTA, CDR2 FQGNSA, per germline. The CDR3 is 14 residues long. Between the trimmed V and J ends, which lost 4 bases and 3 bases, there was a span of 10 bases. In nucleotides, the CDR3 is TGTGCCAGCAGCTCCCCTAGGGGTGGAAACACCATATATTTT. Protein sequence: CASSSPRGGNTIYF.

This clonotype was found many times. This sequence joins TRBV7-8 and TRBJ1-4; TRBD1 aligns across 9 bases. In germline, CDR1 is SGHVS, CDR2 FQNEAQ. The CDR3 has 16 amino acids. The ends lost 1 base at V and 5 bases at J; junction bases unmatched: 5. The CDR3 reads CASSLGGGTGNEKLFF. DNA for the CDR3: TGTGCCAGCAGCTTAGGGGGGGGGACAGGGAATGAAAAACTGTTTTTT.

This chain links TRBV10-3 with TRBJ1-1, with 7 nucleotides matching TRBD1. The V and J ends lost 9 bases and 0 bases, in that order; junction bases with no gene match: 4. CDR3 length: 13 residues. Looked up from germline, CDR1 is ENHRY and CDR2 is SYGVKD. CDR3 in DNA: TGTGCCATTCAGGGGGTTTTGAACACTGAAGCTTTCTTT. This gives the protein CAIQGVLNTEAFF.

This clonotype was observed many times. The chain carries TRBV6-5 and TRBJ2-5, with D possibly matching TRBD1 (5 bases). The CDR3 runs to 15 residues. V was trimmed by 0 bases and J by 5 bases, leaving 13 bases between them. Germline assignment: CDR1 MNHEY and CDR2 SVGAGI. CDR3 amino acids: CASSYSEGAGETQYF. CDR3 nucleotide sequence: TGTGCCAGCAGTTACTCGGAAGGGGCCGGGGAGACCCAGTACTTC.

The V and J genes are TRBV6-2 or TRBV6-3 and TRBJ2-1; 8 bases are a match to TRBD2. Germline CDR1 reads MNHEY; CDR2 reads SVGEGT. The CDR3 loop spans 15 amino acids. V shed 2 bases and J 2 bases; nucleotides not matched to a gene: 2. This CDR3 reads CASSYGGGTYNEQFF. Here the CDR3 DNA reads TGTGCCAGCAGTTACGGCGGGGGGACCTACAATGAGCAGTTCTTC.